The following is a T cell receptor (beta chain) sequence with its context. Its antigen is still unknown. The sample is drawn from a study of T cell responses to AZD1222 COVID-19 vaccine. As for the study in general: Analysis merged second doses at about 4 or about 12 weeks.

Overall study findings and caveats: Most donors were white British and more were female, and clonal diversity was possibly underestimated. Per reports, nearly half of all spike-specific TCRs target regions that are unmutated in variants.

The assay was immunoSEQ multiplex PCR, and TCRdb's table has in-frame clones only and misses some. The sample includes 110,000 to 150,000 clones, roughly 92% of them seen just once. The CDR3 extends over 19 amino acids. The V segment lost 1 base and the J segment 0 bases; nucleotides outside the gene matches: 11. CDR1 is LNHDA, CDR2 SQIVND, per germline (reference sequence). The sample was peripheral blood, taken on day 0 of AZD1222 vaccination. The gene calls are TRBV19 and TRBJ2-3, with TRBD2 identical over 9 bases. This receptor was identified in an adult in good health. The CDR3 coding sequence is TGTGCCAGTAGTATAGGTTCGGAAGAGCGGGGGGCTAGCACAGATACGCAGTATTTT. Amino acids: CASSIGSEERGASTDTQYF.